Listed below are T cell receptor beta chains from one sample, sequenced in a study of cytomegalovirus exposure and HLA in healthy donors. The assay was immunoSEQ multiplex PCR, and TCRdb's table has in-frame clones only and misses some. Of about 140,000 clones detected, 70% to 90% appear once; the ten largest clones hold about 2.2%. The sequenced sample was PBMCs. The receptors derive from a man between 45 and 60 years old in good health and CMV-seronegative. CDR3s include the opening cysteine and the closing phenylalanine or tryptophan. A D gene is named only where the DNA matches it firmly. Size tells how often a clone was seen (once, few, many) or the class of an expanded clone, and some rows leave it out.

clone_size,d_call,j_call,v_call,cdr3_nt,cdr3_aa
few,TRBD1,TRBJ1-5,TRBV27,TGTGCCAGCAGTTCGAGACAGGGGGCGAGCAATCAGCCCCAGCATTTT,CASSSRQGASNQPQHF
NA,TRBD1,TRBJ1-1,TRBV10-3,TGTGCCATCAGTGAGTCGATGGGACAGGGGGAAAGTGAAGCTTTCTTT,CAISESMGQGESEAFF
NA,TRBD2,TRBJ2-1,TRBV30,TGTGCCTGGAGTGTACCGGGGCTAGCGGGGTCTTTTGTCCGGTTCTTC,CAWSVPGLAGSFVRFF
NA,TRBD1,TRBJ2-7,TRBV6-5,TGTGCCAGCAGTTCGGTCCCGGGACAGGGAGTCTACGAGCAGTACTTC,CASSSVPGQGVYEQYF
NA,NA,TRBJ1-5,TRBV6-1,TGTGCCAGCAGCCCTGGTTTGACCCAGGGGCCCCAGCATTTT,CASSPGLTQGPQHF
once,TRBD1,TRBJ2-5,TRBV5-1,TGCGCCAGCAGCCTCGGGACAGGGAGAGAGACCCAGTACTTC,CASSLGTGRETQYF
NA,NA,TRBJ2-7,TRBV19,TGTGCCAGTAACCGGGACACAGGAGCCTACGAGCAGTACTTC,CASNRDTGAYEQYF
NA,NA,TRBJ2-2,TRBV7-8,TGTGCCAGCAGCTTAGGGGAGGCCGGGGAGCTGTTTTTT,CASSLGEAGELFF
NA,TRBD1,TRBJ2-7,TRBV7-9,TGTGCCAGCAGCTTAGCGACAGGGGGGGAACAGACCCACGAGCAGTACTTC,CASSLATGGEQTHEQYF
NA,NA,TRBJ1-5,TRBV7-2,TGTGCCGGCAGCTTATGGGCGGGGGATCAGCCCCAGCATTTT,CAGSLWAGDQPQHF
few,NA,TRBJ1-1,TRBV29-1,TGCAGCGGGAACGCAGGGAACACTGAAGCTTTCTTT,CSGNAGNTEAFF
NA,TRBD2,TRBJ2-1,TRBV19,TGTGCCAGTAGTAAAGGGGGACTAGCGGTTTACAATGAGCAGTTCTTC,CASSKGGLAVYNEQFF
NA,TRBD1,TRBJ1-3,TRBV2,TGTGCCAGCAGTGGACCGGGACAGGCGACCCATTTT,CASSGPGQATHF
NA,NA,TRBJ2-7,TRBV4-1,TGCGCCAGCAGCCAAGATCGCGGGTCCTCATACGAGCAGTACTTC,CASSQDRGSSYEQYF